The clone carrying this T cell receptor beta chain was counted many times. Its antigen is not identified. CDR3-region Arm-PCR and iRepertoire HTBI primers produced the TCR beta libraries. From the multiplex PCR reads, TCRdb called clonotypes with MiXCR, one entry per CDR3 protein. The sample records 400,000 to 500,000 distinct CDR3 sequences, approximately 15% being singletons. Germline lookup yields CDR1 LGHDT and CDR2 YNNKEL (reference sequence). Trimming pared 1 base from V and 4 bases from J, leaving 7 bases between. The CDR3 is 13 residues long. The entry originates in a study of regulatory T cells in long-lasting Graves disease. Study-wide points: Under persistent disease, TRBV28, TRBJ1-2 and TRBJ2-5 were used preferentially. Comparison showed that persistent patients shared more public clonotypes (about 2,600) than new patients (approximately 870).

Time point: newly diagnosed GD, antithyroid drugs for less than 3 months. Making the TCR library involved RNA that had been extracted from PBMCs. These data were also reused for a study on T cells in Graves' hyperthyroidism and ophthalmopathy.

J is TRBJ1-1 and V is TRBV3-1; D remains unclear. This specimen was peripheral blood mononuclear cells (PBMCs), taken at new diagnosis, from a patient treated with antithyroid drugs. The TCR sequence derives from a woman in her fifties or sixties with Graves disease. DNA for the CDR3: TGTGCCAGCAGCCAAGTCCTTGCCACTGAAGCTTTCTTT. It translates to CASSQVLATEAFF.